A single sample is the source of the 26 T cell receptor beta chains below, sequenced in a study of OX40 agonist ivuxolimab in advanced cancers. Using immunoSEQ multiplex PCR, the repertoire was profiled, and TCRdb retains in-frame clones only, with some absent. The table includes about 110,000 clones, around 90% detected once. The material was CD4+ or CD8+ T cells sorted from blood, obtained in a trial of the OX40 agonist ivuxolimab. Every receptor here comes from an adult with an advanced solid tumor such as melanoma, head and neck, liver or kidney cancer.

The gene calls are TRBV7-9 and TRBJ1-5; no firm D call. This CDR3 contains 15 residues. The germline CDR1 and CDR2 sequences are SEHNR and FQNEAQ (reference sequence). With 5 bases removed from V and 4 bases from J, the gap between germline ends came to 15 bases. The CDR3 nucleotides read TGTGCCAGCAGCCCAATCTCAAGTGCGAATCAGCCCCAGCATTTT. It yields the protein CASSPISSANQPQHF. Based on the CDR3 plus reference TRBV7-9 and TRBJ1-5, the full variable domain is DTGVSQNPRHKITKRGQNVTFRCDPISEHNRLYWYRQTLGQGPEFLTYFQNEAQLEKSRLLSDRFSAERPKGSFSTLEIQRTEQGDSAMYLCASSPISSANQPQHFGDGTRLSIL.

This clone has only one observation. The CDR3 loop is CASSHGGATYSGNTIYF. The CDR3 nucleotides read TGTGCCAGCAGTCACGGAGGGGCCACCTACTCTGGAAACACCATATATTTT. The chain has TRBV28 and TRBJ1-3, with D perhaps TRBD1 (5 bases). Germline CDR1 reads MDHEN; CDR2 reads SYDVKM. The V end was cut by 5 bases, the J end by 0 bases, with 17 bases between. The CDR3 length is 17 residues.

This chain joins TRBV6-5 and TRBJ2-1; D remains unclear. The V gene lost 6 bases and the J gene lost 7 bases, with 13 bases spanning the gap. Per the germline V gene, CDR1 is MNHEY and CDR2 is SVGAGI. This CDR3 region has 13 residues. CDR3 nucleotides: TGTGCCAGCAGGGGCGATAGGCGGAATGAGCAGTTCTTC. It yields the protein CASRGDRRNEQFF.

The chain combines TRBV11-2 with TRBJ2-7; D possibly corresponds to TRBD1 (5 bases). The germline gives CDR1 SGHAT, CDR2 FQNNGV. V lost 1 base to trimming and J lost 7 bases, with 14 bases between them. The CDR3 spans 14 residues. CDR3: CASSLAAGLGEQYF. CDR3 nucleotide sequence: TGTGCCAGCAGCTTAGCGGCAGGGCTGGGAGAGCAGTACTTC.

The genes are TRBV11-2 and TRBJ1-2, with D hard to call. Trimming took off 2 bases at V and 6 bases at J, with 7 bases between the two ends. The CDR3 is made up of 12 amino acids. CDR1 and CDR2 from the germline V gene are SGHAT and FQNNGV. The CDR3: CASSLSGDGYTF. The DNA for the CDR3 is TGTGCCAGCAGCTTATCGGGAGATGGCTACACCTTC.

The chain uses TRBV29-1 and TRBJ2-1; 15 bases align to TRBD2. Per the germline V gene, CDR1 is SQVTM and CDR2 is ANQGSEA. The ends lost 2 bases at V and 5 bases at J; junction bases unmatched: 7. This CDR3 is built from 17 residues. The CDR3, as DNA: TGCAGCGTTGAAAGGTGGACTAGCGGGAGGGCGGACAATGAGCAGTTCTTC. Amino acid sequence: CSVERWTSGRADNEQFF.

This chain connects TRBV7-6 to TRBJ2-7; D call uncertain. Germline-derived CDR1 and CDR2 are SGHVS and FNYEAQ. The V end lost 5 bases, the J end lost 4 bases, and 12 bases lay between the germline ends. The CDR3 covers 13 residues. CDR3 bases: TGTGCCAGCAGCCTTCGGACGACATACGAGCAGTACTTC. Translating gives CASSLRTTYEQYF.

On this clone itself: One end of the junction varies from germline; a read error may be responsible. The J gene is TRBJ2-7, the V gene TRBV10-2; TRBD1 agrees at 10 bases. Germline V gene data show CDR1 as WSHSY and CDR2 as SAAADI. CDR3 length: 16 residues. The CDR3 DNA is TGTGCCATCAGTGAGTCCGGGACAGGGGTAATGGGCGAGCAGTACTTC. This codes for CAISESGTGVMGEQYF.

Remarks on this clone: The sample holds other DNA sequences that translate to the same CDR3. The chain recombines TRBV25-1 with TRBJ2-2, with 7 bases lining up with TRBD1. V lost 4 bases to trimming and J lost 0 bases; unmatched junction nucleotides: 5. The germline V gene encodes CDR1 MGHDK and CDR2 SYGVNS. The CDR3 extends over 16 amino acids. CDR3 region: CASSARQGANTGELFF. For the CDR3, the DNA is TGTGCCAGCAGTGCCCGACAGGGCGCGAACACCGGGGAGCTGTTTTTT.

The chain links TRBV28 to TRBJ2-5; 8 bases line up with TRBD2. The V gene's germline CDR1 is MDHEN and CDR2 SYDVKM. This CDR3 region has 14 residues. Unmatched junction bases numbered 8, after V lost 7 bases and J lost 4 bases. CDR3 residues: CASKVGGGRETQYF. DNA of the CDR3: TGTGCCAGCAAGGTCGGGGGGGGACGAGAGACCCAGTACTTC.

V usage is TRBV28 and J usage is TRBJ2-2; tentatively, D is TRBD1 (6 bases). Germline assignment: CDR1 MDHEN and CDR2 SYDVKM. V was shortened by 9 bases and J by 1 base, with 15 bases between the two germline ends. The CDR3 runs 15 residues. The CDR3 region has the DNA TGTGCCAGTCTCAGGGGCCTCGGGAACACCGGGGAGCTGTTTTTT. Translation gives CASLRGLGNTGELFF.

The chain has TRBV6-1 and TRBJ2-1; tentatively, D is TRBD1 or TRBD2 (5 bases each). V shed 4 bases and J shed 4 bases, with 11 bases lying between them. The CDR3 covers 14 residues. The germline gives CDR1 MNHNS, CDR2 SASEGT. The CDR3 loop reads CASSVGTPYNEQFF. The CDR3 coding sequence is TGTGCCAGCAGTGTAGGGACGCCATACAATGAGCAGTTCTTC.

The chain links TRBV7-9 to TRBJ1-2, with D tentatively TRBD1 (5 bases). Germline V gene lookup returns CDR1 SEHNR and CDR2 FQNEAQ (reference sequence). The CDR3 totals 15 residues. V lost 1 base to trimming and J lost 3 bases, with 12 bases between them. The CDR3, as DNA: TGTGCCAGCAGCTTAGGTCTTGGGGACTACTATGGCTACACCTTC. This codes for CASSLGLGDYYGYTF. Complete variable domain (other parts from reference TRBV7-9 and TRBJ1-2): DTGVSQNPRHKITKRGQNVTFRCDPISEHNRLYWYRQTLGQGPEFLTYFQNEAQLEKSRLLSDRFSAERPKGSFSTLEIQRTEQGDSAMYLCASSLGLGDYYGYTFGSGTRLTVV.

The chain carries TRBV10-3 and TRBJ2-5, with D tentatively TRBD2 (5 bases). The J call may be wrong; the DNA end is better matched by TRBJ2-7. In germline, CDR1 is ENHRY, CDR2 SYGVKD. The CDR3 sequence is 15 residues long. CDR3 sequence reads: CAISEKWRSSYEQYF. For the CDR3, the DNA is TGTGCCATCAGTGAAAAATGGAGGAGCTCCTACGAGCAGTACTTC.

The rearrangement joins TRBV9 to TRBJ2-1; maybe TRBD2 (5 bases). The CDR3 extends over 14 amino acids. CDR1 SGDLS and CDR2 YYNGEE come from the germline V gene. V gave up 4 bases and J gave up 7 bases, with 15 bases separating them. As DNA, the CDR3 is TGTGCCAGCAGCCCCACCTTCCAGCGGAATGAGCAGTTCTTC. Encoded protein: CASSPTFQRNEQFF.

The J gene is TRBJ1-3, the V gene TRBV28; no clear D. The CDR3 has 15 residues. V was trimmed by 3 bases and J by 1 base, leaving 10 bases between them. Germline values: CDR1 MDHEN, CDR2 SYDVKM. CDR3 amino acids: CASSFSRVSGNTIYF. The CDR3 DNA is TGTGCCAGCAGTTTTTCGAGGGTATCTGGAAACACCATATATTTT.

The CDR3 region is CASSPSRRVDNEQFF. The DNA for the CDR3 is TGTGCCAGCAGCCCGTCGCGGAGGGTGGATAATGAGCAGTTCTTC. The V gene is TRBV11-3, the J gene TRBJ2-1, with a weak D call TRBD2 (6 bases). Per the germline V gene, CDR1 is SGHNT and CDR2 is YENEEA. V lost 5 bases and J lost 7, with 18 bases in between. There are 15 residues in the CDR3.

The chain employs TRBV28 and TRBJ2-1; the D gene is possibly TRBD2 (6 bases). The CDR3 runs 15 residues. CDR1 is MDHEN, CDR2 SYDVKM, per germline. V lost 6 bases and J 4 bases, leaving 16 bases between the germline ends. CDR3 residues: CASRLGGDAYNEQFF. Written as DNA, the CDR3 is TGTGCCAGCAGATTAGGAGGGGACGCTTACAATGAGCAGTTCTTC. Drawing the rest from reference TRBV28 and TRBJ2-1, the complete variable domain is DVKVTQSSRYLVKRTGEKVFLECVQDMDHENMFWYRQDPGLGLRLIYFSYDVKMKEKGDIPEGYSVSREKKERFSLILESASTNQTSMYLCASRLGGDAYNEQFFGPGTRLTVL.

The V and J genes are TRBV2 and TRBJ1-1; D gene ambiguous. This CDR3 has 11 residues. The V end was cut by 6 bases, the J end by 2 bases, with 4 bases between. The germline CDR1 and CDR2 sequences are SNHLY and FYNNEI. In nucleotides, the CDR3 is TGTGCCAGCAGGTCAAACACTGAAGCTTTCTTT. Amino acids: CASRSNTEAFF.

The rearrangement links TRBV19 to TRBJ1-1; tentative D call: TRBD1 (6 bases). With 6 bases removed from V and 0 bases from J, the gap between germline ends came to 11 bases. Germline CDR1 reads LNHDA; CDR2 reads SQIVND (reference sequence). This CDR3 region has 14 residues. CDR3 in amino acids: CASRGGFMNTEAFF. CDR3 DNA sequence: TGTGCCAGTAGGGGGGGCTTCATGAACACTGAAGCTTTCTTT.

The chain combines TRBV6-4 with TRBJ1-5; 7 nucleotides agree with TRBD1. Trimming at V came to 6 bases and at J to 7 bases, leaving 12 bases not matched to a gene. CDR3 length: 15 amino acids. Germline V gene lookup returns CDR1 MRHNA and CDR2 SNTAGT. The CDR3 loop is CASSRTGALGQPQHF. In DNA, the CDR3 is TGTGCCAGCAGCCGCACAGGGGCTTTGGGGCAGCCCCAGCATTTT.

This clone was found once. The chain joins TRBV2 to TRBJ1-5, with 9 bases fitting TRBD1. Trimming at V came to 5 bases and at J to 4 bases, leaving 12 bases not matched to a gene. This CDR3 has 17 amino acids. Germline V gene sequence: CDR1 SNHLY, CDR2 FYNNEI. The CDR3 DNA follows: TGTGCCAGCAGTAGCACCGGGACAGGGCTCGGAAATCAGCCCCAGCATTTT. Translation: CASSSTGTGLGNQPQHF.

Only one count was recorded for this clone. This chain joins TRBV30 and TRBJ2-7; the D gene could be TRBD1 or TRBD2 (6 bases each). CDR1 and CDR2 (germline): GTSNPN, SVGIG (reference sequence). V lost 0 bases, J lost 4 bases, and 16 bases lay in between. The CDR3 consists of 15 residues. CDR3 in DNA: TGTGCCTGGAGTGTACCTCAGGGGAGGCGTTACGAGCAGTACTTC. Its translation: CAWSVPQGRRYEQYF.

This clone was detected only once. This rearrangement joins TRBV27 to TRBJ2-5; 9 nucleotides align to TRBD1. The last part of the DNA fits TRBJ2-7 better; the J call may be wrong. This CDR3 region has 15 residues. Germline-derived CDR1 and CDR2 are MNHEY and SMNVEV (reference sequence). The CDR3 protein is CASSQGQGRTYEQYF. In DNA form, the CDR3 reads TGTGCCAGCAGTCAAGGACAGGGGAGAACCTACGAGCAGTACTTC.

This clone was detected once. The chain is built from TRBV30 and TRBJ2-2, with D perhaps TRBD1 (5 bases). The CDR3 covers 15 residues. Germline CDR1 GTSNPN, CDR2 SVGIG (reference sequence). Trimming took off 1 base at V and 1 base at J, with 10 bases between the two ends. The CDR3 DNA reads TGTGCCTGGAGTGAGGGGATTATGAACACCGGGGAGCTGTTTTTT. This encodes CAWSEGIMNTGELFF.

This rearrangement joins TRBV2 to TRBJ1-1; maybe TRBD1 (5 bases). The CDR3 runs to 14 residues. V was clipped by 5 bases and J by 3 bases, with 13 bases between them. Germline-derived CDR1 and CDR2 are SNHLY and FYNNEI. CDR3: CASSRQRGDTEAFF. CDR3 nucleotide sequence: TGTGCCAGCAGTCGACAGAGAGGGGACACTGAAGCTTTCTTT.